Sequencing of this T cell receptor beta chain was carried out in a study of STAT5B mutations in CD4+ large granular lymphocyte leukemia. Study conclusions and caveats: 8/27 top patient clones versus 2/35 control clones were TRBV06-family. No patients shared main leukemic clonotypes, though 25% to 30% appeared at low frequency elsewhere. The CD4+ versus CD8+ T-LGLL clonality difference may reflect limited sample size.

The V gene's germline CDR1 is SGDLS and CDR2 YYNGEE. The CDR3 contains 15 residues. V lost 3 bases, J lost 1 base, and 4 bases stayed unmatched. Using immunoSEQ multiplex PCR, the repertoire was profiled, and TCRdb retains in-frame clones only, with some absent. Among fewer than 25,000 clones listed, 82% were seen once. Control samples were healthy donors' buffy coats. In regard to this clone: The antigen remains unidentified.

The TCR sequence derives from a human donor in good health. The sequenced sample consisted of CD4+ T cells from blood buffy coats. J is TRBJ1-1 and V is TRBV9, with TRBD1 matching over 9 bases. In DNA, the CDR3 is TGTGCCAGCAGCGAGACGACAGGGGGGAACACTGAAGCTTTCTTT. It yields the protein CASSETTGGNTEAFF. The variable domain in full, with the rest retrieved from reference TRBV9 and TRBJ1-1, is DSGVTQTPKHLITATGQRVTLRCSPRSGDLSVYWYQQSLDQGLQFLIQYYNGEERAKGNILERFSAQQFPDLHSELNLSSLELGDSALYFCASSETTGGNTEAFFGQGTRLTVV.